Listed below are T cell receptor beta chains from one sample, sequenced in a study of CD8+ T cells in alopecia areata. Assay used: immunoSEQ multiplex PCR; TCRdb lists only in-frame clones, some missing. The sample includes about 180,000 clones, roughly 50% of them seen just once. Sequenced here: CD8+ T cells sorted from blood, sampled at week 24, from a patient treated with tofacitinib. Receptors were obtained from a human donor with alopecia areata. The CDR3 runs from the conserved cysteine through the conserved F or W. Fields, in order: D gene, V gene, J gene, clone size, CDR3 protein, CDR3 DNA. A D gene is named only where the DNA matches it firmly. Clone size is shown for a subset of rows, as once, few, many or a class of expanded clone.

NA	TRBV9	TRBJ1-2	NA	CASSPMEISPNGYTF	TGTGCCAGCAGCCCAATGGAGATTTCGCCGAATGGCTACACCTTC
NA	TRBV30	TRBJ1-1	NA	CAWSKGREAFF	TGTGCCTGGAGTAAGGGGCGTGAAGCTTTCTTT
TRBD1	TRBV29-1	TRBJ2-3	NA	CSVAGTGDTDTQYF	TGCAGCGTTGCCGGGACAGGGGACACAGATACGCAGTATTTT
NA	TRBV5-6	TRBJ1-2	NA	CASSSMDSSYGYTF	TGTGCCAGCAGCTCAATGGACAGCAGCTATGGCTACACCTTC
TRBD1	TRBV27	TRBJ1-5	NA	CASSGAGQSNQPQHF	TGTGCCAGCAGTGGGGCGGGACAGAGCAATCAGCCCCAGCATTTT
TRBD2	TRBV10-3	TRBJ2-1	few	CAISSGGPQFF	TGTGCCATCTCCTCGGGGGGGCCGCAGTTCTTC
NA	TRBV5-1	TRBJ2-1	NA	CASSLYGGSSYNEQFF	TGCGCCAGCAGCTTGTATGGAGGGAGCTCCTACAATGAGCAGTTCTTC
NA	TRBV5-6	TRBJ2-7	NA	CASSLGSLSYEQYF	TGTGCCAGCAGCTTGGGGAGTCTCTCCTACGAGCAGTACTTC
NA	TRBV2	TRBJ2-2	NA	CASSEVSGAGELFF	TGTGCCAGCAGTGAAGTGTCGGGGGCCGGGGAGCTGTTTTTT
TRBD1	TRBV2	TRBJ2-3	few	CASSAYLTGEGTDTQYF	TGTGCCAGCAGTGCTTACCTGACAGGGGAGGGCACAGATACGCAGTATTTT
NA	TRBV7-6	TRBJ1-5	NA	CASSFGGGQPQHF	TGTGCCAGCAGCTTTGGGGGCGGTCAGCCCCAGCATTTT
TRBD2	TRBV4-3	TRBJ2-1	NA	CASSQSSSGQNEQFF	TGCGCCAGCAGCCAGTCTTCTAGCGGCCAAAATGAGCAGTTCTTC
TRBD1	TRBV2	TRBJ1-2	NA	CASSDIGTGLNYGYTF	TGTGCCAGCAGTGATATAGGGACAGGGCTTAACTATGGCTACACCTTC
NA	TRBV20-1	TRBJ2-1	NA	CSARVRNEQFF	TGCAGTGCTAGAGTCCGCAATGAGCAGTTCTTC
NA	TRBV27	TRBJ1-1	NA	CASSFRGGEAFF	TGTGCCAGCAGTTTCAGGGGTGGTGAAGCTTTCTTT
TRBD1	TRBV23-1	TRBJ1-2	few	CASSQPHRTGANYGYTF	TGCGCCAGCAGTCAACCTCACAGGACAGGGGCGAACTATGGCTACACCTTC
TRBD1	TRBV25-1	TRBJ1-5	NA	CASSVPGQENNQPQHF	TGTGCCAGCAGTGTTCCGGGACAGGAAAACAATCAGCCCCAGCATTTT
NA	TRBV4-3	TRBJ1-1	NA	CASSQEIRQNTEAFF	TGCGCCAGCAGCCAAGAGATTCGGCAGAACACTGAAGCTTTCTTT
NA	TRBV6-6	TRBJ2-3	NA	CASSLLNTDTQYF	TGTGCCAGCAGCCTACTAAACACAGATACGCAGTATTTT
NA	TRBV4-3	TRBJ2-7	few	CASSQGGDYEQYF	TGCGCCAGCAGCCAAGGTGGGGACTACGAGCAGTACTTC
TRBD1	TRBV7-6	TRBJ2-7	NA	CASSPGQGGNEQYF	TGTGCCAGCAGCCCCGGACAGGGGGGGAACGAGCAGTACTTC
NA	TRBV30	TRBJ1-1	NA	CAWSQGMNTEAFF	TGTGCCTGGAGTCAGGGAATGAACACTGAAGCTTTCTTT
NA	TRBV4-3	TRBJ1-1	NA	CASSQVPQGFEAFF	TGCGCCAGCAGCCAAGTCCCGCAGGGATTTGAAGCTTTCTTT
TRBD1	TRBV30	TRBJ2-7	NA	CAWSPGQDVDEQYF	TGTGCCTGGAGTCCTGGACAGGACGTCGACGAGCAGTACTTC